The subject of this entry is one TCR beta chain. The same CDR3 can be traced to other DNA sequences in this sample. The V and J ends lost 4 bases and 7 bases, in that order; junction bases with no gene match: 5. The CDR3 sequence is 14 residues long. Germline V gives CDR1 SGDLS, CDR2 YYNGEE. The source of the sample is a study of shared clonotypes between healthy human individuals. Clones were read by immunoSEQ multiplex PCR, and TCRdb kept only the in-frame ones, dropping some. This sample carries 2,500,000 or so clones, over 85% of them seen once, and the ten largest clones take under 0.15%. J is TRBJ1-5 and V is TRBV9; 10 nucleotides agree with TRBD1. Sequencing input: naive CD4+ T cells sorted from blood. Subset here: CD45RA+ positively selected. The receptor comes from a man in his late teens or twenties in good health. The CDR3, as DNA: TGTGCCAGCAGCCCAGGACAGGGGGGGCAGCCCCAGCATTTT. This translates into CASSPGQGGQPQHF.